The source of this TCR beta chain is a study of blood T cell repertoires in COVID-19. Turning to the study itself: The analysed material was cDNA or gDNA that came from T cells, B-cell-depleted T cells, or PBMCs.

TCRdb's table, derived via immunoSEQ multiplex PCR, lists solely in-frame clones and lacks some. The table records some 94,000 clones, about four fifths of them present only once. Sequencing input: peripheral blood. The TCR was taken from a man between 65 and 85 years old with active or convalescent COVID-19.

CDR3 in amino acids: CASSQDYRVDGYTF. CDR3 DNA sequence: TGTGCCAGCAGCCAAGATTACAGGGTCGATGGCTACACCTTC. This chain joins TRBV4-2 and TRBJ1-2; D is possibly TRBD1 (6 bases). This CDR3 region has 14 residues. CDR1 is LGHNA, CDR2 YNFKEQ, per germline. With 0 bases removed from V and 6 bases from J, the gap between germline ends came to 11 bases.